This entry lists 24 T cell receptor beta chains sequenced from one sample in a study of cytomegalovirus exposure and HLA in healthy donors. Some clones are missing from TCRdb's copy, which holds only in-frame ones; the method was immunoSEQ multiplex PCR. The sample shows 200,000 or so clones, almost 90% of them seen only once. Material: PBMCs. These receptors came from a woman between 18 and 30 years old in good health and CMV-seronegative.

The table lists this clone with a count of one. The J gene is TRBJ1-1, the V gene TRBV7-9, with a possible D match to TRBD1 (5 bases). V gave up 6 bases and J gave up 3 bases, with 17 bases separating them. This CDR3 has 15 amino acids. The germline V gene has CDR1 SEHNR and CDR2 FQNEAQ (reference sequence). CDR3: CASRPLRGKDTEAFF. DNA for the CDR3: TGTGCCAGCAGACCCCTTCGGGGGAAGGACACTGAAGCTTTCTTT. Full variable domain (remainder filled in from reference TRBV7-9 and TRBJ1-1): DTGVSQNPRHKITKRGQNVTFRCDPISEHNRLYWYRQTLGQGPEFLTYFQNEAQLEKSRLLSDRFSAERPKGSFSTLEIQRTEQGDSAMYLCASRPLRGKDTEAFFGQGTRLTVV.

The chain combines TRBV4-3 with TRBJ2-5; perhaps TRBD2 as D (5 bases). This CDR3 region has 15 residues. Trimming removed 4 bases at V and 3 bases at J, with 15 bases between. The germline CDR1 and CDR2 sequences are LGHNA and YSLEER. CDR3 in amino acids: CASSPERGREETQYF. CDR3 coding DNA: TGCGCCAGCAGCCCTGAGCGAGGGCGGGAAGAGACCCAGTACTTC.

The gene calls are TRBV4-1 and TRBJ2-1; TRBD2 matches at 10 bases. Losses at the gene ends were 0 bases for V and 4 bases for J; bases not matched to a gene: 6. Germline assignment: CDR1 MGHRA and CDR2 YSYEKL. The CDR3 contains 17 residues. The CDR3 region is CASSQDGTSGTYNEQFF. CDR3 nucleotide sequence: TGCGCCAGCAGCCAAGATGGAACTAGCGGGACGTACAATGAGCAGTTCTTC.

On this clone itself: This clone may be a read error of a much larger clone one base away. The V call is TRBV5-1, the J call TRBJ1-1; 9 nucleotides agree with TRBD1. V was clipped by 4 bases and J by 5 bases; unmatched bases: 9. The V gene's germline CDR1 is SGHRS and CDR2 YFSETQ. The CDR3 has 15 amino acids. The CDR3 DNA is TGCGCCAGCAGCACAAACCTGGGACAGGGAACTGAAGCTTTCTTT. As protein: CASSTNLGQGTEAFF.

This clone appeared a few times. The chain has TRBV2 and TRBJ2-1, with 9 bases aligning to TRBD1. This CDR3 region has 15 residues. CDR1 is SNHLY, CDR2 FYNNEI, per germline. The V gene end was trimmed by 6 bases and the J gene end by 2 bases; junction bases not matched to a gene: 5. The CDR3, as DNA: TGTGCCAGCAGCCTTGGACAGGGGACCTACAATGAGCAGTTCTTC. This encodes CASSLGQGTYNEQFF.

CDR3 sequence (DNA): TGTGCCAGCAGAAACAGGGGACGGACTGAAGCTTTCTTT. This encodes CASRNRGRTEAFF. The rearrangement links TRBV28 to TRBJ1-1, with TRBD1 matching 7 bases. The CDR3 covers 13 residues. CDR1 and CDR2 (germline): MDHEN, SYDVKM. Trimming cost V 6 bases and J 5 bases; bases outside gene matches: 6.

The chain combines TRBV15 with TRBJ1-1; D ambiguous. This CDR3 is built from 14 residues. The germline V gene encodes CDR1 LNHNV and CDR2 YYDKDF (reference sequence). V lost 1 base and J 1 base, leaving 7 bases between the germline ends. CDR3 in amino acids: CATSRGPGNTEAFF. The CDR3 coding sequence is TGTGCCACCAGCAGAGGCCCCGGGAACACTGAAGCTTTCTTT. The entire variable domain, with the rest obtained from reference TRBV15 and TRBJ1-1, is as follows: DAMVIQNPRYQVTQFGKPVTLSCSQTLNHNVMYWYQQKSSQAPKLLFHYYDKDFNNEADTPDNFQSRRPNTSFCFLDIRSPGLGDTAMYLCATSRGPGNTEAFFGQGTRLTVV.

This sequence joins TRBV19 and TRBJ2-2; TRBD2 matches at 8 bases. The CDR3 extends over 18 amino acids. J lost 1 base, V lost 6 bases, and 13 bases had no gene match. Germline V gene sequence: CDR1 LNHDA, CDR2 SQIVND (reference sequence). CDR3 protein: CASRIITSGPVNTGELFF. In DNA, the CDR3 is TGTGCCAGTAGGATAATTACTAGCGGACCAGTGAACACCGGGGAGCTGTTTTTT. Variable domain in full (rest from reference TRBV19 and TRBJ2-2): DGGITQSPKYLFRKEGQNVTLSCEQNLNHDAMYWYRQDPGQGLRLIYYSQIVNDFQKGDIAEGYSVSREKKESFPLTVTSAQKNPTAFYLCASRIITSGPVNTGELFFGEGSRLTVL.

The rearrangement uses TRBV5-1 and TRBJ2-1; tentatively, D is TRBD1 (8 bases). Germline loops: CDR1 SGHRS, CDR2 YFSETQ. This CDR3 has 15 residues. V shed 5 bases and J shed 4 bases, with 16 bases lying between them. CDR3 sequence reads: CASRATGGDYNEQFF. CDR3 in DNA: TGCGCCAGCAGGGCTACAGGGGGGGATTACAATGAGCAGTTCTTC.

This chain joins TRBV6-1 and TRBJ1-5; 10 nucleotides align to TRBD1. V dropped 4 bases and J dropped 5; count of bases not matched to a gene: 8. The CDR3 has 16 amino acids. Germline CDR1 is MNHNS and CDR2 is SASEGT. The CDR3 DNA reads as TGTGCCAGCAGTGCACAGACCGGGACAGGGGATCAGCCCCAGCATTTT. It codes for CASSAQTGTGDQPQHF.

The chain couples TRBV4-1 to TRBJ2-7, with no clear D. The CDR3 contains 15 residues. Germline CDR1 reads MGHRA; CDR2 reads YSYEKL. The V end lost 0 bases, the J end lost 1 base, and 10 bases lay between the germline ends. The DNA for the CDR3 is TGCGCCAGCAGCCAAGATATACTACTATCCTACGAGCAGTACTTC. Translating it yields CASSQDILLSYEQYF.

The chain recombines TRBV15 with TRBJ2-1; TRBD1 might be the D (5 bases). Trimming took off 8 bases at V and 5 bases at J, with 13 bases between the two ends. The CDR3 sequence is 13 residues long. The germline V gene has CDR1 LNHNV and CDR2 YYDKDF (reference sequence). The CDR3 DNA is TGTGCCACCGGGGCCTTATCCGACAATGAGCAGTTCTTC. Its translation: CATGALSDNEQFF.

The chain joins TRBV28 to TRBJ2-1; no clear D. The CDR3 contains 12 residues. Per germline, CDR1 MDHEN and CDR2 SYDVKM. V lost 3 bases, J lost 4 bases, and 4 bases lay in between. The CDR3 protein is CASSFGYNEQFF. CDR3 in DNA: TGTGCCAGCAGTTTCGGGTACAATGAGCAGTTCTTC.

The chain links TRBV6-5 to TRBJ1-1; 9 bases align to TRBD1. V lost 4 bases and J lost 2; bases outside the gene matches: 5. Germline V gene data show CDR1 as MNHEY and CDR2 as SVGAGI. The CDR3 consists of 15 residues. DNA for the CDR3: TGTGCCAGCAGTTTACAGGGGGCGGGAAACACTGAAGCTTTCTTT. Translated, it gives CASSLQGAGNTEAFF.

The chain links TRBV27 to TRBJ2-7; perhaps TRBD2 as D (6 bases). Trimming took off 5 bases at V and 2 bases at J, with 22 bases between the two ends. The CDR3 is made up of 17 amino acids. Per germline, CDR1 MNHEY and CDR2 SMNVEV (reference sequence). The CDR3 protein is CASSLGPVGGIPYEQYF. The CDR3 DNA reads TGTGCCAGCAGTCTCGGCCCGGTTGGCGGGATTCCCTACGAGCAGTACTTC.

This CDR3 reads CASTDGSYEQYF. The DNA of the CDR3 is TGTGCCAGCACTGACGGGTCCTACGAGCAGTACTTC. V and J are TRBV28 and TRBJ2-7; D gene uncertain. The V and J ends lost 7 bases and 1 base respectively, with 8 bases between them. Germline V gene data show CDR1 as MDHEN and CDR2 as SYDVKM. The CDR3 loop spans 12 amino acids.

This chain connects TRBV19 to TRBJ1-1, with a weak D call TRBD1 (6 bases). The CDR3 extends over 15 amino acids. Germline CDR1 is LNHDA and CDR2 is SQIVND (reference sequence). V lost 4 bases to trimming and J lost 4 bases, with 16 bases between them. The CDR3 coding sequence is TGTGCCAGTAGTACCAACAGGGTCGAGGGCACTGAAGCTTTCTTT. Translation gives CASSTNRVEGTEAFF.

This clone was seen once. V usage is TRBV7-6 and J usage is TRBJ2-1; TRBD2 is a possible D gene (5 bases). The germline V gene has CDR1 SGHVS and CDR2 FNYEAQ. Trimming pared 5 bases from V and 4 bases from J, leaving 15 bases between. This CDR3 comprises 15 residues. The CDR3 region is CASSLGAETYNEQFF. The CDR3 nucleotides read TGTGCCAGCAGCCTTGGAGCGGAAACTTACAATGAGCAGTTCTTC.

The rearrangement links TRBV4-3 to TRBJ2-7; tentative D call: TRBD2 (7 bases). The V gene's germline CDR1 is LGHNA and CDR2 YSLEER. Trimming shortened V by 1 base and J by 3 bases, and 19 bases separated the two germline ends. This CDR3 contains 17 residues. CDR3 DNA sequence: TGCGCCAGCAGCCAAGCCGTGGGGGGGGCCCCCGTCTACGAGCAGTACTTC. Translating it yields CASSQAVGGAPVYEQYF.

This clone has only one observation. The chain links TRBV13 to TRBJ2-3; TRBD1 is a possible D gene (6 bases). The CDR3 extends over 14 amino acids. Germline-derived CDR1 and CDR2 are PRHDT and FYEKMQ (reference sequence). V was clipped by 5 bases and J by 4 bases, with 13 bases between them. Written as DNA, the CDR3 is TGTGCCAGCAGCCCGATACACAGGGCAGATACGCAGTATTTT. It yields the protein CASSPIHRADTQYF.

This chain connects TRBV19 to TRBJ2-5; tentative D call: TRBD1 (5 bases). This CDR3 is 15 amino acids long. Germline CDR1 reads LNHDA; CDR2 reads SQIVND (reference sequence). V was pared by 1 base and J by 3 bases, with 12 bases between. The chain's CDR3 is CASSIGGRTEETQYF. The CDR3 nucleotides read TGTGCCAGTAGTATAGGGGGCCGGACGGAAGAGACCCAGTACTTC.

The rearrangement uses TRBV29-1 and TRBJ1-1; D call uncertain. This CDR3 region has 15 residues. V lost 6 bases, J lost 1 base, and 18 bases lay in between. Germline CDR1 is SQVTM and CDR2 is ANQGSEA. CDR3 amino acids: CSVAGVGGANTEAFF. The CDR3 region has the DNA TGCAGCGTAGCCGGGGTGGGAGGAGCGAACACTGAAGCTTTCTTT.

This chain links TRBV29-1 with TRBJ1-2; D call uncertain. The CDR3 has 12 residues. Germline V lookup: CDR1 SQVTM, CDR2 ANQGSEA. Trimming took off 4 bases at V and 2 bases at J, with 8 bases between the two ends. The CDR3 DNA reads TGCAGCGTTGTAGCTGGGAACTATGGCTACACCTTC. This translates into CSVVAGNYGYTF.

This clone was detected once. The rearrangement uses TRBV28 and TRBJ2-2; the D gene is possibly TRBD2 (5 bases). Trimming removed 2 bases from V and 4 bases from J, with 8 bases in between. CDR1 and CDR2 from the germline V gene are MDHEN and SYDVKM. The length of the CDR3 is 14 residues. CDR3 protein: CASSLTGITGELFF. The CDR3 DNA follows: TGTGCCAGCAGTTTAACCGGGATCACCGGGGAGCTGTTTTTT.